A selection of T cell receptor beta chains follows, all from one sample in a study of blood T cell repertoires in COVID-19. Libraries were prepared by immunoSEQ multiplex PCR; TCRdb keeps only in-frame clonotypes and omits some of them. The repertoire holds 250,000 to 350,000 clones, with around 82% as singletons. The sample consisted of peripheral blood. The receptors derive from a person aged 65 to 85 with COVID-19, enrolled during active disease. The CDR3 runs from the conserved cysteine through the conserved F or W. The D gene is left open where the match is weak. Clone size appears in some rows only: once, few, many, or a class for an expanded clone.

TGCAGCGTTGATTCCGGACAGTCCTACGAGCAGTACTTC,CSVDSGQSYEQYF,NA,TRBV29-1,NA,TRBJ2-7
TGTGCCATCAGTGAGTATGCGGGAGGAACAGATACGCAGTATTTT,CAISEYAGGTDTQYF,NA,TRBV10-3,TRBD2,TRBJ2-3
TGTGCCACCTCTGGGACTGCGAACTCCTACAATGAGCAGTTCTTC,CATSGTANSYNEQFF,NA,TRBV24-1,NA,TRBJ2-1
TGCGCCAGCAGCTTGCAGTCGTCCGGGGAGCTGTTTTTT,CASSLQSSGELFF,NA,TRBV5-1,NA,TRBJ2-2
TGTGCCAGCAAAGATCGGGAGACCCAGTACTTC,CASKDRETQYF,NA,TRBV28,NA,TRBJ2-5
TGTGCCAGCGGGACAGGCGAACGCCTATGGTACCAAGAGACCCAGTACTTC,CASGTGERLWYQETQYF,few,TRBV6-4,TRBD1,TRBJ2-5
TGTGCCAGCAGCGTAGAACAGTATAATTCACCCCTCCACTTT,CASSVEQYNSPLHF,NA,TRBV9,NA,TRBJ1-6
TGTGCCACCAGCAGAGATCTCGACTTCCTAGGTCGGAATTCACCCCTCCACTTT,CATSRDLDFLGRNSPLHF,NA,TRBV15,NA,TRBJ1-6
TGTGCCAGCAGAACATCGTCAGTTCTGCTTCAGCCCCAGCATTTT,CASRTSSVLLQPQHF,once,TRBV28,NA,TRBJ1-5
TGTGCCAGCAGCCAACCGTCCAGGGTCGGTGGCTACACCTTC,CASSQPSRVGGYTF,NA,TRBV3-1/TRBV3-2,NA,TRBJ1-2
TGTGCCAGCAGACGACAGTCCGCCGGGACTAGCGGACACCAGAGCTCCTACGAGCAGTACTTC,CASRRQSAGTSGHQSSYEQYF,few,TRBV6-6,TRBD2,TRBJ2-7
TGTGCCAGCAGCCCCCGGACAGGGATGGGCGAGCAGTACTTC,CASSPRTGMGEQYF,few,TRBV9,TRBD1,TRBJ2-7
TGTGCCAGTAGTGACCAGCGCGGAAACACCATATATTTT,CASSDQRGNTIYF,NA,TRBV19,NA,TRBJ1-3